This TCR beta chain was sequenced in a study of response to subunit inactivated influenza vaccine. Study-level results: The authors suggested that few new T cells are recruited per seasonal influenza vaccination.

This CDR3 comprises 11 residues. Looked up from germline, CDR1 is SGHVS and CDR2 is FQNEAQ. Trimming removed 2 bases from V and 7 bases from J, with 4 bases in between. TCRdb reprocessed the RT-PCR reads via MiXCR and lists one record per CDR3 protein. Of approximately 570,000 distinct CDR3 sequences in the sample, approximately 7.7% were seen once. This clonotype was counted many times. Antigen: not known. The TCR was taken from a man between 50 and 70 years old who received an inactivated influenza vaccine. Sequencing used PBMCs from blood, obtained less than 30 months after vaccination. The V gene is TRBV7-8, the J gene TRBJ2-3; no reliable D call. CDR3 nucleotides: TGTGCCAGCAGCTTAAAACATACGCAGTATTTT. Protein sequence: CASSLKHTQYF.